Shown below are 19 T cell receptor beta chains from a single sample sequenced in a study of shared clonotypes between healthy human individuals. This table comes from immunoSEQ multiplex PCR, and its TCRdb copy is limited to in-frame clones, with some not included. The data contain approximately 2,300,000 clones, around 90% of them singletons. Sequenced material: naive CD4+ T cells from PBMCs. Noted subset: CD45RA+ positively selected. Every receptor here comes from a man between 18 and 35 years old in good health. Some clones in this sample may be carry-over from other donors' samples.

The V call is TRBV5-6, the J call TRBJ1-5; tentative D call: TRBD1 (6 bases). CDR3 length equals 14 residues. The V and J ends lost 7 bases and 6 bases respectively, with 17 bases between them. Per germline, CDR1 SGHDT and CDR2 YYEEEE. The CDR3 sequence: CASSTQGSVQPQHF. CDR3 nucleotide sequence: TGTGCCAGCTCCACACAGGGATCGGTTCAGCCCCAGCATTTT.

The J gene is TRBJ1-5, the V gene TRBV19; tentatively, D is TRBD1 (6 bases). Germline V lookup: CDR1 LNHDA, CDR2 SQIVND (reference sequence). Trimming took off 11 bases at V and 3 bases at J, with 14 bases between the two ends. The CDR3 spans 13 residues. The DNA of the CDR3 is TGTGCCGCCCAAGGACAGTTCAATCAGCCCCAGCATTTT. It encodes CAAQGQFNQPQHF.

The chain couples TRBV27 to TRBJ2-1; 9 nucleotides match TRBD1. The ends lost 3 bases at V and 6 bases at J; junction bases unmatched: 6. Germline CDR1 MNHEY, CDR2 SMNVEV (reference sequence). The CDR3 sequence is 15 residues long. The CDR3 nucleotides read TGTGCCAGCAGTTTTTTGAGACAGGGGGGCAATGAGCAGTTCTTC. Its translation is CASSFLRQGGNEQFF.

This chain joins TRBV7-3 and TRBJ2-2; 13 bases are shared with TRBD2. From germline, CDR1 is SGHTA and CDR2 FQGTGA. This CDR3 is built from 14 residues. Trimming cost V 5 bases and J 8 bases; bases outside gene matches: 2. The CDR3 DNA follows: TGTGCCAGCAGCACGGGACTAGCGGGAGGGGAGCTGTTTTTT. Translated: CASSTGLAGGELFF.

The chain carries TRBV10-2 and TRBJ1-4; D not certain. This CDR3 spans 15 amino acids. In germline, CDR1 is WSHSY, CDR2 SAAADI. V was clipped by 3 bases and J by 5 bases, with 13 bases between them. The CDR3 loop is CASSDPPRGNEKLFF. CDR3 nucleotide sequence: TGCGCCAGCAGTGATCCCCCACGGGGAAATGAAAAACTGTTTTTT.

This clone was found once. This rearrangement joins TRBV5-1 to TRBJ1-4; unclear D gene. V lost 2 bases and J 7 bases, leaving 12 bases between the germline ends. Germline CDR1 SGHRS, CDR2 YFSETQ. The CDR3 contains 14 residues. The CDR3, as DNA: TGCGCCAGCAGCTTAAGCGGGCTTCTTGAAAAACTGTTTTTT. Translated: CASSLSGLLEKLFF.

Points on this clone: The sample contains more than one DNA sequence encoding this CDR3. V and J are TRBV19 and TRBJ2-5, with TRBD1 matching 7 bases. With V trimmed by 3 bases and J by 4 bases, 2 bases remained unmatched. The CDR3 is 13 amino acids. Germline values: CDR1 LNHDA, CDR2 SQIVND (reference sequence). CDR3 in amino acids: CASSINRGETQYF. The CDR3 bases are TGTGCCAGTAGTATTAACAGGGGAGAGACCCAGTACTTC.

This chain links TRBV2 with TRBJ2-3, with a weak D call TRBD1 (6 bases). Deletions cut 7 bases from V and 4 bases from J, with 18 bases between. The CDR3 is 15 amino acids. Germline CDR1 reads SNHLY; CDR2 reads FYNNEI. The CDR3: CASTGLGQSADTQYF. CDR3 sequence (DNA): TGTGCCAGCACCGGTCTAGGACAGTCGGCAGATACGCAGTATTTT.

The rearrangement uses TRBV25-1 and TRBJ1-1; D may be TRBD1 (5 bases). Germline V gene data show CDR1 as MGHDK and CDR2 as SYGVNS. Trimming cost V 9 bases and J 3 bases, with 20 bases left between them. The CDR3 has 15 amino acids. CDR3 protein: CARSHPFPTDTEAFF. In DNA form, the CDR3 reads TGTGCCAGGAGCCACCCCTTTCCGACAGACACTGAAGCTTTCTTT.

The chain recombines TRBV5-1 with TRBJ2-5, with 9 bases identical to TRBD2. V lost 1 base and J lost 1; bases outside the gene matches: 5. This CDR3 spans 16 amino acids. The germline V gene encodes CDR1 SGHRS and CDR2 YFSETQ. CDR3 DNA sequence: TGCGCCAGCAGCTTGCGGCTAGCGGGACCCCAAGAGACCCAGTACTTC. Protein product: CASSLRLAGPQETQYF.

This clone came up once. The genes are TRBV7-9 and TRBJ1-1; possibly TRBD1 for D (6 bases). CDR1 SEHNR and CDR2 FQNEAQ come from the germline V gene (reference sequence). The CDR3 contains 14 residues. Trimming pared 5 bases from V and 6 bases from J, leaving 16 bases between. The CDR3 here is CASSPRVGAAEAFF. The CDR3 DNA reads TGTGCCAGCAGCCCTAGAGTGGGGGCAGCTGAAGCTTTCTTT. Filled out from reference TRBV7-9 and TRBJ1-1, the complete variable domain reads DTGVSQNPRHKITKRGQNVTFRCDPISEHNRLYWYRQTLGQGPEFLTYFQNEAQLEKSRLLSDRFSAERPKGSFSTLEIQRTEQGDSAMYLCASSPRVGAAEAFFGQGTRLTVV.

This clone has a single count. This rearrangement joins TRBV12-5 to TRBJ1-2; D remains ambiguous. The V and J ends lost 2 bases and 5 bases respectively, with 12 bases between them. There are 14 residues in the CDR3. CDR1 and CDR2 (germline): LGHNT, FRNRAP. CDR3 region: CASGLLGQAYGYTF. The CDR3 coding sequence is TGTGCTAGTGGTTTGTTAGGGCAGGCGTATGGCTACACCTTC.

This rearrangement joins TRBV5-6 to TRBJ2-3; D not certain. Germline CDR1 SGHDT, CDR2 YYEEEE. CDR3 length: 17 residues. V was cut by 3 bases and J by 2 bases, with 19 bases left in between. The CDR3 DNA sequence: TGTGCCAGCAGCTCGATACCAACAACCTACAACACAGATACGCAGTATTTT. As protein: CASSSIPTTYNTDTQYF. Using reference TRBV5-6 and TRBJ2-3 for the parts outside the CDR3, the full variable domain is DAGVTQSPTHLIKTRGQQVTLRCSPKSGHDTVSWYQQALGQGPQFIFQYYEEEERQRGNFPDRFSGHQFPNYSSELNVNALLLGDSALYLCASSSIPTTYNTDTQYFGPGTRLTVL.

The chain recombines TRBV30 with TRBJ1-5, with no clear D. The CDR3 contains 14 residues. Trimming cost V 0 bases and J 2 bases, with 8 bases left between them. The germline V gene has CDR1 GTSNPN and CDR2 SVGIG (reference sequence). CDR3 DNA: TGTGCCTGGAGTGTACTTAGCGGCAATCAGCCCCAGCATTTT. Its translation is CAWSVLSGNQPQHF.

The rearrangement uses TRBV21-1 and TRBJ2-5; TRBD2 is taken as the D call from the table, unchecked against the DNA. TRBV21-1 is a pseudogene segment. The CDR3 runs to 14 residues. DNA of the CDR3: TGTGCCAGCAGCAAAGTCGGGGGGCAAGAGACCCAGTACTTC. This gives the protein CASSKVGGQETQYF.

The chain joins TRBV2 to TRBJ2-5, with unresolved D. The CDR3 consists of 12 residues. Per germline, CDR1 SNHLY and CDR2 FYNNEI. Trimming shortened V by 5 bases and J by 2 bases, and 6 bases separated the two germline ends. CDR3 region: CASSSEQETQYF. CDR3 DNA: TGTGCCAGCAGTTCAGAGCAAGAGACCCAGTACTTC.

The V and J genes are TRBV2 and TRBJ2-1, with 7 bases aligning to TRBD1. Unmatched junction bases numbered 10, after V lost 7 bases and J lost 10 bases. Germline V gives CDR1 SNHLY, CDR2 FYNNEI. CDR3 length: 13 amino acids. The CDR3 reads CASNQNRGMEQFF. The DNA for the CDR3 is TGTGCCAGCAATCAGAACAGGGGAATGGAGCAGTTCTTC. The entire variable domain, with the rest obtained from reference TRBV2 and TRBJ2-1, is as follows: EPEVTQTPSHQVTQMGQEVILRCVPISNHLYFYWYRQILGQKVEFLVSFYNNEISEKSEIFDDQFSVERPDGSNFTLKIRSTKLEDSAMYFCASNQNRGMEQFFGPGTRLTVL.

V and J are TRBV6-5 and TRBJ2-3; D is unresolved. Germline CDR1 and CDR2: MNHEY and SVGAGI. The length of the CDR3 is 13 residues. The V gene lost 7 bases and the J gene lost 2 bases, with 10 bases spanning the gap. CDR3 amino acids: CASTETDTDTQYF. In DNA form, the CDR3 reads TGTGCCAGCACCGAGACCGACACAGATACGCAGTATTTT.

The chain recombines TRBV2 with TRBJ2-2; D gene ambiguous. Trimming shortened V by 4 bases and J by 5 bases, and 11 bases separated the two germline ends. CDR1 SNHLY and CDR2 FYNNEI come from the germline V gene. CDR3 length: 14 residues. In DNA, the CDR3 is TGTGCCAGCAGTGTCGGACGTCAGACCGGGGAGCTGTTTTTT. Residues: CASSVGRQTGELFF. Supplemented by reference TRBV2 and TRBJ2-2, the full variable domain reads EPEVTQTPSHQVTQMGQEVILRCVPISNHLYFYWYRQILGQKVEFLVSFYNNEISEKSEIFDDQFSVERPDGSNFTLKIRSTKLEDSAMYFCASSVGRQTGELFFGEGSRLTVL.